This T cell receptor (beta chain) was found in a study of blood T cell repertoires in COVID-19. Study overall: Spain, Italy and the United States supplied samples that represented acute and convalescent COVID-19.

Assay: immunoSEQ multiplex PCR; the TCRdb copy retains only in-frame clones and omits some. The repertoire holds approximately 150,000 clones, with more than 85% as singletons. Material: PBMCs or T cells enriched from blood (not recorded which). This clonotype was sampled from a human donor with acute COVID-19. The donor label of this sample is uncertain.

In DNA form, the CDR3 reads TGTGCCAGTAACCTCGGTCCCCATCAGCCCCAGCATTTT. This encodes CASNLGPHQPQHF. The chain links TRBV19 to TRBJ1-5; D remains unclear. Looked up from germline, CDR1 is LNHDA and CDR2 is SQIVND (reference sequence). The CDR3 consists of 13 residues. V was trimmed by 7 bases and J by 5 bases, leaving 12 bases between them.